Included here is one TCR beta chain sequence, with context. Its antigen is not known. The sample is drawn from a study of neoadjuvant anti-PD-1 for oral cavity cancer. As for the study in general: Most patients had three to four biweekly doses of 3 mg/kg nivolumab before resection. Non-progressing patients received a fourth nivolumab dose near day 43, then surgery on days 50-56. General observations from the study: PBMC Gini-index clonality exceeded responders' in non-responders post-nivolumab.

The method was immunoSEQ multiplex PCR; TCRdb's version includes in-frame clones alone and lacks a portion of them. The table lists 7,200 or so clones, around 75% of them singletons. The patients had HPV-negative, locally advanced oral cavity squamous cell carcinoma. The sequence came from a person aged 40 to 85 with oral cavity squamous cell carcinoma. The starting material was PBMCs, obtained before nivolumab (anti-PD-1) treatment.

CDR3 DNA: TGTGCCACCAGCGGAGGGGGGCAGGGCGGAGATACGCAGTATTTT. Amino acids: CATSGGGQGGDTQYF. The J gene is TRBJ2-3, the V gene TRBV15; either TRBD1 or TRBD2 may supply D (6 bases each). CDR3 size: 15 residues. Germline-derived CDR1 and CDR2 are LNHNV and YYDKDF (reference sequence). V lost 5 bases to trimming and J lost 5 bases, with 17 bases between them. The full variable domain, completed using reference TRBV15 and TRBJ2-3, is DAMVIQNPRYQVTQFGKPVTLSCSQTLNHNVMYWYQQKSSQAPKLLFHYYDKDFNNEADTPDNFQSRRPNTSFCFLDIRSPGLGDTAMYLCATSGGGQGGDTQYFGPGTRLTVL.